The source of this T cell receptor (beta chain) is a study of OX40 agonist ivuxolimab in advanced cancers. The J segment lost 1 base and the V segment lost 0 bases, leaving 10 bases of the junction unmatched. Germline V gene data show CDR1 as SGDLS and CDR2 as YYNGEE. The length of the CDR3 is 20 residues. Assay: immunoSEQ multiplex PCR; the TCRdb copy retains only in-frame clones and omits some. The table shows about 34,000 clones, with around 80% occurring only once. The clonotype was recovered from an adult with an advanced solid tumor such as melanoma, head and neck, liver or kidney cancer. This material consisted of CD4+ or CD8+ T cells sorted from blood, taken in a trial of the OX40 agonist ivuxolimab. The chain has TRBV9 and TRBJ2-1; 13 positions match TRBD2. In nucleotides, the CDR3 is TGTGCCAGCAGCGTAGGTGAGACTAGCGGGGGGTCGAGGTCCTACAATGAGCAGTTCTTC. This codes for CASSVGETSGGSRSYNEQFF.